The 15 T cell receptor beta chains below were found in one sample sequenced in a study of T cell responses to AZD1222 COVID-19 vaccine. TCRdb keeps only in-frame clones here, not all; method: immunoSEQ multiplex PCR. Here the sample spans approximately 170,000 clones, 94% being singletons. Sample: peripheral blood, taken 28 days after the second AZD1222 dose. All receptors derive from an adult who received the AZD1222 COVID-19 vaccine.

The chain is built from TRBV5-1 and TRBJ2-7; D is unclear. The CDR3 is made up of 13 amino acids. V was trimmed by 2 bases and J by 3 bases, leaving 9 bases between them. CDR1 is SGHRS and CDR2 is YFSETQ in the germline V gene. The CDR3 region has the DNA TGCGCCAGCAGCTTAGGTCTCTACTACGAGCAGTACTTC. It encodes CASSLGLYYEQYF.

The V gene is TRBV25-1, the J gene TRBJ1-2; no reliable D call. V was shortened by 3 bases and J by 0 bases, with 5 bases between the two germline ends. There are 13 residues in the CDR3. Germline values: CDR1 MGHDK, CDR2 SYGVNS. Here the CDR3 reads CASSDGANYGYTF. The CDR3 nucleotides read TGTGCCAGCAGTGATGGGGCTAACTATGGCTACACCTTC.

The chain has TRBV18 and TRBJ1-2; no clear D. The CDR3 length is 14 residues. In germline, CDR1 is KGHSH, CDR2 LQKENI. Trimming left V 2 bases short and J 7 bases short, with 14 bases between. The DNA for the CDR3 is TGTGCCAGCTCACCAGTCGGCGGGTCGAGTGGCTACACCTTC. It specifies CASSPVGGSSGYTF.

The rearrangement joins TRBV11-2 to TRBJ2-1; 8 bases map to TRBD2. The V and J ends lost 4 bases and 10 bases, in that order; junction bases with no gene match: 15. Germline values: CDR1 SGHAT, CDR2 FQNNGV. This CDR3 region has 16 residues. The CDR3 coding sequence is TGTGCCAGCAGCTCATACCGGGACTCCGAGCGGGGGGAGCAGTTCTTC. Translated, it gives CASSSYRDSERGEQFF.

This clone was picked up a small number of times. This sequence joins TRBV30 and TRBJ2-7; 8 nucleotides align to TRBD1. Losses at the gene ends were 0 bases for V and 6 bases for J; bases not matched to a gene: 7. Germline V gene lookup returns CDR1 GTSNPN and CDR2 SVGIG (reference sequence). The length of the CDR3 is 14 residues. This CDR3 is CAWSVAGGLFEQYF. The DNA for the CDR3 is TGTGCCTGGAGTGTGGCAGGGGGCCTTTTCGAGCAGTACTTC. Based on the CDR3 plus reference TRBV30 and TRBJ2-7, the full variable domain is SQTIHQWPATLVQPVGSPLSLECTVEGTSNPNLYWYRQAAGRGLQLLFYSVGIGQISSEVPQNLSASRPQDRQFILSSKKLLLSDSGFYLCAWSVAGGLFEQYFGPGTRLTVT.

The CDR3 nucleotides are TGTGCCAGCAGCCAAGTTGGGGGGGCTGACGAGCAGTACTTC. Its translation is CASSQVGGADEQYF. This chain connects TRBV3-1 (or the pseudogene TRBV3-2) to TRBJ2-7; TRBD2 is a possible D gene (7 bases). Trimming took off 1 base at V and 5 bases at J, with 12 bases between the two ends. CDR3 length equals 14 residues. Germline V gene sequence: CDR1 LGHDT, CDR2 YNNKEL (reference sequence).

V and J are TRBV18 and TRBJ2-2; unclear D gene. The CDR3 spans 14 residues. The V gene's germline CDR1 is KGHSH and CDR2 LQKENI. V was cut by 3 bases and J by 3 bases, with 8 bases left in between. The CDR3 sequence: CASSPSAYTGELFF. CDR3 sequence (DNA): TGTGCCAGCTCACCGTCCGCGTACACCGGGGAGCTGTTTTTT.

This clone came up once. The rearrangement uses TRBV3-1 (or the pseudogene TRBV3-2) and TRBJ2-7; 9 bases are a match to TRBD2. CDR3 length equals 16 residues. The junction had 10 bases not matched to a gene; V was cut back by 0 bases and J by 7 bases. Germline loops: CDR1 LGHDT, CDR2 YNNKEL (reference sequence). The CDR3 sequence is CASSQDLAGSGREQYF. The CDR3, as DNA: TGTGCCAGCAGCCAAGATCTAGCGGGGTCGGGTAGGGAGCAGTACTTC.

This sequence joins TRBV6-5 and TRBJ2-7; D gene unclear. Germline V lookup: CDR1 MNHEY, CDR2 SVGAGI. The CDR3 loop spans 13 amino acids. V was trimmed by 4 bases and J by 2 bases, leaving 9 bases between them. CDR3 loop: CASSFHPTYEQYF. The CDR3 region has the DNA TGTGCCAGCAGTTTCCATCCCACCTACGAGCAGTACTTC.

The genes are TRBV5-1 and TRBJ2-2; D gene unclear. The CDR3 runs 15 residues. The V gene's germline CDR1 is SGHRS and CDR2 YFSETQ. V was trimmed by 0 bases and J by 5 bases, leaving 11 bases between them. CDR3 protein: CASSLGIIETGELFF. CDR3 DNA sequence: TGCGCCAGCAGCTTGGGGATTATAGAAACCGGGGAGCTGTTTTTT.

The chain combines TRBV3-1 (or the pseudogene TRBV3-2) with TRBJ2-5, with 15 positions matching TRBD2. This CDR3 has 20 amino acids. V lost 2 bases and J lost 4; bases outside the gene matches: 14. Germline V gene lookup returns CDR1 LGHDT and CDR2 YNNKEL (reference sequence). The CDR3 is CASSQKPSGLAGGSLETQYF. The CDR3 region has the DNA TGTGCCAGCAGCCAAAAACCCTCGGGACTAGCGGGAGGAAGCTTAGAGACCCAGTACTTC.

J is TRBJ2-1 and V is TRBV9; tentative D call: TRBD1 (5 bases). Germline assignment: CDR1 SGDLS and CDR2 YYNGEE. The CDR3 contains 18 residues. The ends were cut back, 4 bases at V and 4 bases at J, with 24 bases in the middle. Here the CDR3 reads CASSRPPFGVGEYNEQFF. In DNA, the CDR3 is TGTGCCAGCAGCCGCCCCCCTTTTGGGGTAGGGGAATACAATGAGCAGTTCTTC. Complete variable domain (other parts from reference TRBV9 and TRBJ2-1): DSGVTQTPKHLITATGQRVTLRCSPRSGDLSVYWYQQSLDQGLQFLIQYYNGEERAKGNILERFSAQQFPDLHSELNLSSLELGDSALYFCASSRPPFGVGEYNEQFFGPGTRLTVL.

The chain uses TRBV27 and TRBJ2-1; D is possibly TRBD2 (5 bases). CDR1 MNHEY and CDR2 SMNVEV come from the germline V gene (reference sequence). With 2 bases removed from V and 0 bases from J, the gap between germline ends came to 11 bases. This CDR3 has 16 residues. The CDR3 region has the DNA TGTGCCAGCAGTTTACTAGCTGCAAGCTCCTACAATGAGCAGTTCTTC. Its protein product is CASSLLAASSYNEQFF.

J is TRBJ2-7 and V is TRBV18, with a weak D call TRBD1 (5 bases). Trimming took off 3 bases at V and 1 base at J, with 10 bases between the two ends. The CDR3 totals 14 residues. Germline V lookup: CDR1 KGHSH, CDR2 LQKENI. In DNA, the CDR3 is TGTGCCAGCTCACCCTTGGACACTTCCTACGAGCAGTACTTC. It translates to CASSPLDTSYEQYF.

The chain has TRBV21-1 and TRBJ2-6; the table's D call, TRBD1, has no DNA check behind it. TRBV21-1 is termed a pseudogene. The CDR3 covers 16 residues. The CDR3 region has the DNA TGTGCCAGCAGCAAAAATTCCCACTCTGGGGCCAACGTCCTGACTTTC. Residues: CASSKNSHSGANVLTF.